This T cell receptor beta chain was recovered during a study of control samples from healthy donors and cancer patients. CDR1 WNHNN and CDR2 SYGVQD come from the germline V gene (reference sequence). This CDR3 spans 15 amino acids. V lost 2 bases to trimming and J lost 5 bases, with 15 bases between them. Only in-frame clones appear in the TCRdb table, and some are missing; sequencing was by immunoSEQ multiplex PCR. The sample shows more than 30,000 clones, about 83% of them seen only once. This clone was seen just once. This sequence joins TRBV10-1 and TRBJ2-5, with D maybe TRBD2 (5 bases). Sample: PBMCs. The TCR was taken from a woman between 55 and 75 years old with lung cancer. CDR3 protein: CASSEPQSGIETQYF. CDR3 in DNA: TGCGCCAGCAGTGAGCCCCAATCGGGGATTGAGACCCAGTACTTC.